This TCR beta chain was sequenced for a study of blood T cell repertoires in COVID-19. Study-wide background: Sources were T cells, B-cell-depleted T cells, or PBMCs; the material itself was cDNA or gDNA.

Authors' analysis steps: It was from reference gene primer amplification that nucleated cell counts were estimated. Sequenced by immunoSEQ multiplex PCR; TCRdb stores in-frame clones only, minus some. V and J calls and clone size are copied from that table; D and trimming were computed from the DNA. The sample includes about 220,000 clones, 65% to 85% of them seen just once. The CDR3 extends over 15 amino acids. The V and J ends lost 8 bases and 0 bases respectively, with 13 bases between them. The germline V gene encodes CDR1 MNHEY and CDR2 SMNVEV (reference sequence). This clone has only one observation.

The clonotype originates from a woman between 50 and 59 years old with acute or convalescent COVID-19. The chain joins TRBV27 to TRBJ1-4; the D is unclear. The sample taken for sequencing was peripheral blood. The CDR3 sequence: CASRRRIATNEKLFF. CDR3 bases: TGTGCCAGCCGCAGGAGGATAGCAACTAATGAAAAACTGTTTTTT.